The T cell receptor (beta chain) under discussion was sequenced for a study of blood T cell repertoires in COVID-19. Overall study context: The analysed material was cDNA or gDNA that came from T cells, B-cell-depleted T cells, or PBMCs.

Sequencing was performed with immunoSEQ multiplex PCR; in TCRdb, only in-frame clones are kept and a portion is missing. There are 75,000 to 80,000 clones in the sample; around 90% occur only once, and around 5.4% lies in the top ten. After removal of 3 bases from V and 5 bases from J, the junction contained 4 bases not matched to a gene. The CDR3 is 16 amino acids. CDR1 is SNHLY, CDR2 FYNNEI, per germline. The TCR originated in a human donor in a cohort sampled during active COVID-19. Material: peripheral blood. The chain combines TRBV2 with TRBJ2-5; 15 nucleotides match TRBD2. This chain's CDR3 is CASSEGLAGGHETQYF. As DNA, the CDR3 is TGTGCCAGCAGTGAGGGACTAGCGGGGGGCCACGAGACCCAGTACTTC.